The present entry profiles one T cell receptor (beta chain) with its context. The CDR3 spans 13 residues. The germline V gene encodes CDR1 GTSNPN and CDR2 SVGIG (reference sequence). Unmatched junction bases numbered 4, after V lost 4 bases and J lost 5 bases. The data stem from a study of blood T cell repertoires in COVID-19. Original methodology: Amplification of reference gene primers was used by the study to estimate nucleated cell counts. Only in-frame clones appear in the TCRdb table, and some are missing; sequencing was by immunoSEQ multiplex PCR. V and J calls and clone size are given by that table; D and trimming were obtained from the DNA. The sample has more than 60,000 clones; 84% are singletons.

The sequenced sample consisted of peripheral blood. The sequence derives from a man between 45 and 60 years old with acute or convalescent COVID-19. The V call is TRBV30, the J call TRBJ2-7; TRBD1 matches 11 bases. The CDR3 DNA reads TGTGCCTGGATCCGGACAGGGGGCGACGAGCAGTACTTC. Translated, it gives CAWIRTGGDEQYF.